These 5 T cell receptor beta chains were sequenced from one sample in a study of blood T cell repertoires in COVID-19. Repertoires were generated with immunoSEQ multiplex PCR, while TCRdb's copy carries only in-frame clones and drops some. Altogether about 130,000 clones are present, about nine tenths being singletons, with the ten largest covering about an eighth. The sample was peripheral blood. These receptors all stem from a woman aged 65 to 85 with COVID-19, enrolled during active disease.

This clone was detected only once. The chain combines TRBV7-9 with TRBJ1-1, with TRBD1 matching 7 bases. The CDR3 is 15 residues long. J was trimmed by 5 bases and V by 6 bases; bases with no gene match: 12. Germline V gene data show CDR1 as SEHNR and CDR2 as FQNEAQ (reference sequence). CDR3 sequence (DNA): TGTGCCAGCAGACCCCCGACAGGGTGGATGACTGAAGCTTTCTTT. It is translated as CASRPPTGWMTEAFF.

The CDR3 coding sequence is TGTGCCAGCAGCTTGCTGGGCAGGCAATATTCACCCCTCCACTTT. This gives the protein CASSLLGRQYSPLHF. The chain joins TRBV7-2 to TRBJ1-6; unclear D gene. Trimming shortened V by 3 bases and J by 8 bases, and 14 bases separated the two germline ends. The CDR3 is made up of 15 amino acids. The V gene's germline CDR1 is SGHTA and CDR2 FQGNSA.

The chain couples TRBV5-5 to TRBJ1-5; D is possibly TRBD1 (6 bases). The CDR3 length is 15 residues. Trimming removed 5 bases from V and 1 base from J, with 13 bases in between. Germline CDR1 is SGHKS and CDR2 is YYEKEE (reference sequence). For the CDR3, the DNA is TGTGCCAGCAGTATACAGGGTGGGAGCAATCAGCCCCAGCATTTT. Translation: CASSIQGGSNQPQHF.

The chain combines TRBV6-2 or TRBV6-3 with TRBJ2-1, with TRBD1 identical over 7 bases. The ends lost 5 bases at V and 8 bases at J; junction bases unmatched: 12. This CDR3 has 15 amino acids. CDR1 and CDR2 (germline): MNHEY, SVGEGT. The CDR3 DNA is TGTGCCAGCAGTGACCTTGACAGGGTGATCGATGAGCAGTTCTTC. This translates into CASSDLDRVIDEQFF.

V gene TRBV29-1 combines with J gene TRBJ2-5; perhaps TRBD1 as D (5 bases). Trimming pared 3 bases from V and 4 bases from J, leaving 12 bases between. CDR3 length equals 13 residues. CDR1 is SQVTM and CDR2 is ANQGSEA in the germline V gene. The CDR3 sequence is CSVDGQGGETQYF. DNA of the CDR3: TGCAGCGTTGATGGGCAGGGTGGAGAGACCCAGTACTTC.